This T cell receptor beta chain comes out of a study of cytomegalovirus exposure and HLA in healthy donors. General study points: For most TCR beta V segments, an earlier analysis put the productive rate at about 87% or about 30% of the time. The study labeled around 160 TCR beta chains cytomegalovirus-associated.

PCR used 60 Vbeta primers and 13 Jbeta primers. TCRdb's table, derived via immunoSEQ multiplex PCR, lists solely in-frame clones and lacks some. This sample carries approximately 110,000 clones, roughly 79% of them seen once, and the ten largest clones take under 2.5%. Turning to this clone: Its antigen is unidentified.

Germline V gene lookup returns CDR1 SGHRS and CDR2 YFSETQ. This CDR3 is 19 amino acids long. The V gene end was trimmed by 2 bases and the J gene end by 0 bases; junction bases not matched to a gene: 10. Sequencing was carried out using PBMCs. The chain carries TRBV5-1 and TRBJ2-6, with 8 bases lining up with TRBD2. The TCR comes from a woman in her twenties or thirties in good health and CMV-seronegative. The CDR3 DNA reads TGCGCCAGCAGCTTACGACCGACTAGCGCCTTCTCTGGGGCCAACGTCCTGACTTTC. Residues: CASSLRPTSAFSGANVLTF. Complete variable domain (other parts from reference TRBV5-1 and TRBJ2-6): KAGVTQTPRYLIKTRGQQVTLSCSPISGHRSVSWYQQTPGQGLQFLFEYFSETQRNKGNFPGRFSGRQFSNSRSEMNVSTLELGDSALYLCASSLRPTSAFSGANVLTFGAGSRLTVL.